The text below deals with one TCR beta chain. What this receptor recognizes is not known. No clone much larger than this one lies a single base away; base qualities are absent. The library came from the immunoSEQ multiplex PCR assay. In TCRdb, the immuneACCESS table is reduced to in-frame sequences with V and J assigned. These tables do not hold every clone; where another copy was compared, an unresolved V gene accounts for under half, and the others remain unexplained. This sample has about 100,000 clones in its table, and under 90% of those were observed once. The leading ten clones occupy about 6.3% of the sample. According to the germline V gene, CDR1 reads SGHVS and CDR2 reads FQNEAQ. The V end loses 5 bases and the J end loses 8 bases, and a stretch of 10 bases separates them. The CDR3 sequence holds 12 residues, the cysteine and phenylalanine included. This entry keeps only the CDR3 DNA: 36 bases, framed from base 1.

The data were taken from a study of PD-1 blockade in mismatch repair-deficient tumors (dated by TCRdb to 2016 to 2017). At the level of the whole study: The trial enrolled 65 to 100 consecutive patients with 12 mismatch repair-deficient cancer types between September 2013 and 2016, all previously treated and progressing. Tumor-associated T cell clones were tracked in the peripheral blood of patients responding to PD-1 blockade by deep sequencing of TCR CDR3 regions.

Overall results and qualifications from the work: Tumor-resident clones, often undetectable in blood before treatment, expanded rapidly after pembrolizumab and then contracted, generally before radiologic responses.

For each enrolled patient, mismatch repair deficiency was established using either polymerase chain reaction or immunohistochemistry. TCR sequencing was carried out for three patients who responded to pembrolizumab therapy. The phase II trial prospectively evaluated PD-1 blockade with pembrolizumab in advanced mismatch repair-deficient cancers, independent of tissue of origin. Peripheral blood T cell samples were collected serially, before PD-1 blockade began and at several time points afterward. Blood sampling times were reported as weeks after the first pembrolizumab dose. The receptor was derived from an adult with mismatch repair-deficient cancer. The specimen comprised peripheral blood, sampled approximately 8 months after starting pembrolizumab. This receptor chain uses TRBV7-8 and TRBJ2-1, with the identity of the D gene unclear. The DNA sequence is given as TGTGCCAGCAGCCCGGGTAGGGATGAGCAGTTCTTC. It codes for CASSPGRDEQFF.